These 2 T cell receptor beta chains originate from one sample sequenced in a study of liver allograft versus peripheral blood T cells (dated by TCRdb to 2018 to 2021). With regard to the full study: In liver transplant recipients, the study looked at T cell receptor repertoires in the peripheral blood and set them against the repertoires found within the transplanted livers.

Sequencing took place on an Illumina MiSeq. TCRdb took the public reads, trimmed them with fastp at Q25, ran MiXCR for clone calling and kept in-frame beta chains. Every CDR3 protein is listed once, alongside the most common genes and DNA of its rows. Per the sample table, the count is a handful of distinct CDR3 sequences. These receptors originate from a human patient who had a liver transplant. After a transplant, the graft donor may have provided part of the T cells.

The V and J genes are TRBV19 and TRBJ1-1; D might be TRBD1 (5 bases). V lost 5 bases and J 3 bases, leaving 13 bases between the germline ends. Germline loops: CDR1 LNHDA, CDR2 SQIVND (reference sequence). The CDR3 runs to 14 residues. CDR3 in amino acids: CASSLGVFYTEAFF. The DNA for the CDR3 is TGTGCCAGTAGTCTGGGGGTGTTTTACACTGAAGCTTTCTTT.

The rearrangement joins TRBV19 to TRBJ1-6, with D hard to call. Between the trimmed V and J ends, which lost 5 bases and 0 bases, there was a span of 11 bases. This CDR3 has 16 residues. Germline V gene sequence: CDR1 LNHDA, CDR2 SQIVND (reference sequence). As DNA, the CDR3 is TGTGCCAGTAGTGAACGGCGTGGCTCCTATAATTCACCCCTCCACTTT. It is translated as CASSERRGSYNSPLHF.